These 27 T cell receptor beta chains came from one sample sequenced in a study of blood T cell repertoires in COVID-19. Generated by immunoSEQ multiplex PCR, the TCRdb table keeps only in-frame clones and is missing some. The sample holds about 180,000 clones, 80% to 90% seen once. The sample consisted of PBMCs or T cells enriched from blood (not recorded which). The origin of the receptors is a woman younger than 35 who had recovered from COVID-19.

The gene calls are TRBV24-1 and TRBJ2-7; 13 bases line up with TRBD2. This CDR3 has 15 residues. Unmatched junction bases numbered 3, after V lost 5 bases and J lost 3 bases. CDR1 is KGHDR and CDR2 is SFDVKD in the germline V gene. Here the CDR3 DNA reads TGTGCCACCAGTGTCGGGACTAGCGGGAACTACGAGCAGTACTTC. It specifies CATSVGTSGNYEQYF.

The chain couples TRBV6-5 to TRBJ1-3, with D tentatively TRBD1 (5 bases). Trimming pared 5 bases from V and 5 bases from J, leaving 13 bases between. CDR1 MNHEY and CDR2 SVGAGI come from the germline V gene. The CDR3 extends over 14 amino acids. The CDR3 DNA follows: TGTGCCAGCAGTCGCGGGGCTGGAAGAAACACCATATATTTT. Residues: CASSRGAGRNTIYF.

The V gene is TRBV21-1, the J gene TRBJ1-5; whether TRBD1, the table's D call, matches the DNA was not checked. TRBV21-1 is a pseudogene locus. CDR3 length: 19 residues. The CDR3 DNA sequence: TGTGCCAGCAGCAAAGGACGGAAAATGGACAAGACCTCGGATCAGCCCCAGCATTTT. It encodes CASSKGRKMDKTSDQPQHF.

The gene calls are TRBV24-1 and TRBJ2-1; 8 bases align to TRBD2. This CDR3 has 14 residues. Losses at the gene ends were 9 bases for V and 8 bases for J; bases not matched to a gene: 11. Germline lookup yields CDR1 KGHDR and CDR2 SFDVKD. The CDR3 loop reads CATSGSGGFDEQFF. CDR3 in DNA: TGTGCCACCTCTGGGAGCGGGGGTTTCGATGAGCAGTTCTTC.

This sequence joins TRBV15 and TRBJ2-3; 7 bases align to TRBD1. The CDR3 totals 15 residues. In germline, CDR1 is LNHNV, CDR2 YYDKDF (reference sequence). V shed 3 bases and J 4 bases; nucleotides not matched to a gene: 7. The CDR3 DNA sequence: TGTGCCACCAGCAGCAACACAGGGGTCCCAGATACGCAGTATTTT. Encoded protein: CATSSNTGVPDTQYF.

The V call is TRBV2, the J call TRBJ1-1, with D uncertain. The CDR3 contains 14 residues. The germline gives CDR1 SNHLY, CDR2 FYNNEI. V shed 1 base and J shed 1 base, with 7 bases lying between them. The DNA of the CDR3 is TGTGCCAGCAGTGAAGTCGTACAGAACACTGAAGCTTTCTTT. Protein sequence: CASSEVVQNTEAFF. The variable domain in full, completed from reference TRBV2 and TRBJ1-1, reads EPEVTQTPSHQVTQMGQEVILRCVPISNHLYFYWYRQILGQKVEFLVSFYNNEISEKSEIFDDQFSVERPDGSNFTLKIRSTKLEDSAMYFCASSEVVQNTEAFFGQGTRLTVV.

V is TRBV27 and J is TRBJ2-2, with TRBD2 matching over 11 bases. Germline V gives CDR1 MNHEY, CDR2 SMNVEV (reference sequence). This CDR3 comprises 15 residues. After removal of 8 bases from V and 0 bases from J, the junction contained 2 bases not matched to a gene. The CDR3 is CASLAGGANTGELFF. CDR3 nucleotide sequence: TGTGCCAGCCTAGCGGGGGGCGCGAACACCGGGGAGCTGTTTTTT.

The V and J genes are TRBV4-2 and TRBJ2-7; D is possibly TRBD2 (6 bases). CDR3 length: 14 residues. The ends were cut back, 4 bases at V and 3 bases at J, with 13 bases in the middle. Per the germline V gene, CDR1 is LGHNA and CDR2 is YNFKEQ. The CDR3 sequence: CASSLRTGDYEQYF. The CDR3 coding sequence is TGTGCCAGCAGCCTTCGGACGGGGGACTACGAGCAGTACTTC.

This clone has only one observation. This chain joins TRBV25-1 and TRBJ1-5; TRBD1 is a possible D gene (6 bases). The CDR3 runs 13 residues. Per germline, CDR1 MGHDK and CDR2 SYGVNS. CDR3 DNA: TGTGGCTACTACAGGGATAGCAATCAGCCCCAGCATTTT. It yields the protein CGYYRDSNQPQHF.

The chain links TRBV9 to TRBJ2-3, with 14 nucleotides matching TRBD2. This CDR3 is built from 20 residues. With 0 bases clipped from V and 3 bases from J, the junction kept 12 bases outside the gene matches. Germline-derived CDR1 and CDR2 are SGDLS and YYNGEE. CDR3 coding DNA: TGTGCCAGCAGCGTAGTAGGGACTAGCGGGAGAGGGGGAAAAACAGATACGCAGTATTTT. Protein product: CASSVVGTSGRGGKTDTQYF.

The rearrangement joins TRBV19 to TRBJ2-4, with TRBD1 matching over 9 bases. After removal of 5 bases from V and 4 bases from J, the junction contained 6 bases not matched to a gene. CDR1 and CDR2 from the germline V gene are LNHDA and SQIVND (reference sequence). The CDR3 spans 15 residues. The CDR3 region is CASSGTGQSKNIQYF. For the CDR3, the DNA is TGTGCCAGTAGTGGGACAGGGCAGTCAAAAAACATTCAGTACTTC.

The V call is TRBV28, the J call TRBJ1-5; D is ambiguous. Trimming took 4 bases from V and 5 from J, leaving 12 bases between them. Germline V gene data show CDR1 as MDHEN and CDR2 as SYDVKM. CDR3 size: 14 residues. The CDR3 spells CASSSWARDQPQHF. The CDR3 nucleotides read TGTGCCAGCAGTTCGTGGGCCCGAGATCAGCCCCAGCATTTT.

This chain links TRBV2 with TRBJ1-5; perhaps TRBD1 as D (6 bases). The germline V gene has CDR1 SNHLY and CDR2 FYNNEI. V was shortened by 10 bases and J by 4 bases, with 17 bases between the two germline ends. The CDR3 spans 14 residues. CDR3 nucleotide sequence: TGTGCCACTTCGGGACAAACCTTTAATCAGCCCCAGCATTTT. Its translation is CATSGQTFNQPQHF.

In this sample, this clone turned up a few times. The chain couples TRBV7-9 to TRBJ1-2, with D unresolved. Trimming pared 2 bases from V and 0 bases from J, leaving 16 bases between. The CDR3 has 17 amino acids. Per germline, CDR1 SEHNR and CDR2 FQNEAQ (reference sequence). This CDR3 is CASSLSGSTLANYGYTF. As DNA, the CDR3 is TGTGCCAGCAGCTTAAGCGGCTCCACCCTAGCTAACTATGGCTACACCTTC.

The chain combines TRBV6-5 with TRBJ2-7, with D maybe TRBD1 (5 bases). The CDR3 runs 14 residues. Germline values: CDR1 MNHEY, CDR2 SVGAGI. Trimming stripped 6 bases from V and 5 bases from J, with 17 bases between. CDR3 sequence: CASSPLGLINEQYF. In DNA form, the CDR3 reads TGTGCCAGCAGCCCGTTGGGGCTAATAAACGAGCAGTACTTC.

This sequence joins TRBV6-1 and TRBJ1-2; 8 positions match TRBD1. This CDR3 has 16 amino acids. V was pared by 3 bases and J by 2 bases, with 8 bases of the junction left unmatched. Germline CDR1 and CDR2: MNHNS and SASEGT. The CDR3 sequence is CASSDQWGQANYGYTF. DNA of the CDR3: TGTGCCAGCAGTGACCAATGGGGACAGGCGAACTATGGCTACACCTTC.

The rearrangement links TRBV7-8 to TRBJ1-1; D is undetermined. The CDR3 totals 13 residues. Between the trimmed V and J ends, which lost 7 bases and 7 bases, there was a span of 16 bases. Looked up from germline, CDR1 is SGHVS and CDR2 is FQNEAQ. CDR3 sequence: CASTPPAGFEAFF. As DNA, the CDR3 is TGTGCCAGCACCCCCCCGGCGGGGTTTGAAGCTTTCTTT.

A few counts support this clone. V is TRBV7-9 and J is TRBJ2-7, with D tentatively TRBD2 (6 bases). Per germline, CDR1 SEHNR and CDR2 FQNEAQ (reference sequence). The CDR3 is 13 residues long. V was trimmed by 5 bases and J by 6 bases, leaving 14 bases between them. CDR3 sequence reads: CASSVQAEGEQYF. The CDR3 nucleotides are TGTGCCAGCAGCGTACAAGCGGAGGGCGAGCAGTACTTC.

The gene calls are TRBV28 and TRBJ1-5; 9 bases match TRBD1. From germline, CDR1 is MDHEN and CDR2 SYDVKM. The CDR3 has 13 residues. Trimming at V came to 6 bases and at J to 7 bases, leaving 4 bases not matched to a gene. This CDR3 is CASRGQGGQPQHF. The DNA of the CDR3 is TGTGCCAGCAGGGGACAGGGAGGCCAGCCCCAGCATTTT.

The rearrangement uses TRBV30 and TRBJ1-4; D is unresolved. The CDR3 sequence is 17 residues long. Trimming took off 2 bases at V and 0 bases at J, with 16 bases between the two ends. CDR1 is GTSNPN and CDR2 is SVGIG in the germline V gene (reference sequence). CDR3 coding DNA: TGTGCCTGGAGTCTTCCGAGGGAACCGGCAACTAATGAAAAACTGTTTTTT. Its protein is CAWSLPREPATNEKLFF.

V usage is TRBV5-6 and J usage is TRBJ2-7; tentatively, D is TRBD1 (5 bases). The CDR3 covers 13 residues. Germline V gene lookup returns CDR1 SGHDT and CDR2 YYEEEE. V dropped 3 bases and J dropped 3 bases, with 10 bases sitting between them. The CDR3 DNA is TGTGCCAGCAGCTCTGACAGATACTACGAGCAGTACTTC. Translated, it gives CASSSDRYYEQYF.

The V and J genes are TRBV7-2 and TRBJ1-1, with a tentative D call TRBD1 (6 bases). The CDR3 spans 15 residues. V was shortened by 5 bases and J by 5 bases, with 18 bases between the two germline ends. CDR1 is SGHTA, CDR2 FQGNSA, per germline. This CDR3 reads CASSPNGGGGTEAFF. CDR3 DNA: TGTGCCAGCAGCCCTAATGGGGGGGGCGGGACTGAAGCTTTCTTT.

The chain joins TRBV24-1 to TRBJ1-1; 10 bases fit TRBD1. Germline V gene sequence: CDR1 KGHDR, CDR2 SFDVKD. Trimming removed 5 bases from V and 0 bases from J; junction bases left unmatched: 8. This CDR3 is 17 amino acids long. CDR3 loop: CATSAGRTGGLNTEAFF. In DNA form, the CDR3 reads TGTGCCACCAGTGCAGGCCGGACAGGGGGATTGAACACTGAAGCTTTCTTT.

The sample holds one count of this clone. V and J are TRBV3-1 (or the pseudogene TRBV3-2) and TRBJ2-4; possibly TRBD2 for D (5 bases). Germline lookup yields CDR1 LGHDT and CDR2 YNNKEL (reference sequence). This CDR3 has 18 residues. V dropped 4 bases and J dropped 0 bases, with 19 bases sitting between them. CDR3 region: CASSRTPNGGTAKNIQYF. The CDR3 DNA is TGTGCCAGCAGCCGAACCCCCAACGGAGGAACAGCCAAAAACATTCAGTACTTC.

The genes are TRBV7-9 and TRBJ1-5; 7 bases line up with TRBD1. The trim removed 5 bases at V and 3 bases at J, leaving 7 bases unmatched. The CDR3 is made up of 15 amino acids. Germline loops: CDR1 SEHNR, CDR2 FQNEAQ (reference sequence). DNA for the CDR3: TGTGCCAGCAGCGCCGACAGGGATAACAATCAGCCCCAGCATTTT. It codes for CASSADRDNNQPQHF.

V gene TRBV11-2 combines with J gene TRBJ1-3; D not resolved. Looked up from germline, CDR1 is SGHAT and CDR2 is FQNNGV. The CDR3 length is 17 residues. V dropped 3 bases and J dropped 0 bases, with 15 bases sitting between them. The CDR3 DNA reads as TGTGCCAGCAGCTTGTTGGGCCCGGTTAACTCTGGAAACACCATATATTTT. It is translated as CASSLLGPVNSGNTIYF.

V gene TRBV6-1 combines with J gene TRBJ2-7, with a weak D call TRBD1 (5 bases). This CDR3 comprises 16 residues. From germline, CDR1 is MNHNS and CDR2 SASEGT. V was shortened by 0 bases and J by 3 bases, with 15 bases between the two germline ends. CDR3 in amino acids: CASSEAETRVSYEQYF. The CDR3 DNA reads TGTGCCAGCAGTGAAGCTGAAACCAGGGTTAGCTACGAGCAGTACTTC.